This T cell receptor (beta chain) was identified in a study of CD8 T cells in ankylosing spondylitis. This clonotype has a handful of counts. The target antigen is unknown. CDR3 length: 14 amino acids. J lost 5 bases, V lost 3 bases, and 4 bases had no gene match. Germline assignment: CDR1 SEHNR and CDR2 FQNEAQ (reference sequence). Study results and limitations: Among TCR beta sequences, a motif of eight highly homologous variants appeared characteristic of ankylosing spondylitis blood. Past research had described some motif variants in reactive arthritis synovial fluid and blood. According to the report, clones linked to the disease were significantly enriched in matched synovial fluid samples taken from ankylosing spondylitis patients.

By quantitative 5'-RACE with molecular barcodes, the TCR beta libraries were made. TCRdb ran MiXCR on the 5' RACE reads and lists one entry per CDR3 protein. The table records 350,000 to 400,000 distinct CDR3 sequences, roughly 20% of them present only once. This TCR came from a male donor with ankylosing spondylitis or in good health (not recorded which). J is TRBJ1-5 and V is TRBV7-9, with 7 positions matching TRBD1. What was sequenced was blood, either unsorted or a sorted T cell fraction (not recorded which). In DNA, the CDR3 is TGTGCCAGCAGCTTCGGCAGGGGGGATCAGCCCCAGCATTTT. This encodes CASSFGRGDQPQHF.